The 30 T cell receptor beta chains reported below all come from one sample, sequenced in a study of shared clonotypes between healthy human individuals. Naive CD8 cells were CD45RO-negative, positively selected for CCR7, excluding terminally differentiated effector memory CD45RA+ cells. Sequenced by immunoSEQ multiplex PCR; TCRdb stores in-frame clones only, minus some. The sample lists about 590,000 clones, roughly 95% occurring once. The sample was naive CD8+ T cells sorted from blood. Receptor source: a woman aged 25 to 45 in good health.

The V call is TRBV9, the J call TRBJ2-5, with 10 bases identical to TRBD2. The germline CDR1 and CDR2 sequences are SGDLS and YYNGEE. After removal of 0 bases from V and 7 bases from J, the junction contained 18 bases not matched to a gene. CDR3 size: 19 residues. The CDR3 protein is CASSVVVGLAYCGVLTQYF. The CDR3 DNA sequence: TGTGCCAGCAGCGTAGTAGTGGGACTAGCGTACTGTGGGGTGTTGACCCAGTACTTC.

The chain combines TRBV2 with TRBJ2-7, with a weak D call TRBD1 (5 bases). Per germline, CDR1 SNHLY and CDR2 FYNNEI. The CDR3 sequence is 13 residues long. V shed 3 bases and J shed 3 bases, with 9 bases lying between them. This CDR3 is CASSDRVDYEQYF. CDR3 coding DNA: TGTGCCAGCAGTGACAGGGTTGACTACGAGCAGTACTTC.

This chain links TRBV7-9 with TRBJ2-5; D is unclear. Germline V CDR1 and CDR2: SEHNR, FQNEAQ (reference sequence). V was cut by 2 bases and J by 5 bases, with 12 bases left in between. The CDR3 contains 14 residues. CDR3 in amino acids: CASSLTMGWETQYF. The CDR3 DNA sequence: TGTGCCAGCAGCTTAACTATGGGGTGGGAGACCCAGTACTTC.

A word on this clone: With a much larger clone just one base away, this may be a read error. Within the sample, other DNA sequences also encode this same CDR3. The genes are TRBV5-4 and TRBJ2-5; D is unresolved. The CDR3 runs 11 residues. V was pared by 0 bases and J by 5 bases, with 2 bases between. Germline V gene data show CDR1 as SGHNT and CDR2 as YYREEE (reference sequence). The chain's CDR3 is CASSLDETQYF. The CDR3 bases are TGTGCCAGCAGCTTGGACGAGACCCAGTACTTC.

The chain carries TRBV7-5 and TRBJ2-1; the table's D gene call, TRBD2, was not cross checked with the DNA. TRBV7-5 is a pseudogene locus. The CDR3 has 16 residues. CDR3 amino acids: CVRRMVSGSPSNEQFF. The CDR3 DNA reads as TGTGTCAGAAGAATGGTAAGCGGGAGCCCCTCCAATGAGCAGTTCTTC.

For the CDR3, the DNA is TGTGCCAGCAGCTTAGCAGGGAGCGCAACCTCACCCCTCCACTTT. Translating gives CASSLAGSATSPLHF. The V call is TRBV13, the J call TRBJ1-6, with D perhaps TRBD1 (5 bases). Trimming left V 1 base short and J 10 bases short, with 14 bases between. CDR3 length: 15 amino acids. Looked up from germline, CDR1 is PRHDT and CDR2 is FYEKMQ (reference sequence).

V usage is TRBV27 and J usage is TRBJ1-5; D perhaps matches TRBD1 (5 bases). The germline gives CDR1 MNHEY, CDR2 SMNVEV (reference sequence). Trimming took off 3 bases at V and 7 bases at J, with 13 bases between the two ends. The CDR3 has 14 residues. The CDR3 nucleotides read TGTGCCAGCAGTTTGGCAGGGACGAGCCAGCCCCAGCATTTT. It encodes CASSLAGTSQPQHF.

This chain links TRBV23-1 with TRBJ2-5, with 8 bases aligning to TRBD1. TRBV23-1 belongs to the ORF category, with a function that is uncertain. With V trimmed by 4 bases and J by 2 bases, 6 bases remained unmatched. The CDR3 runs 15 residues. CDR3 DNA: TGCGCCAGCAGTCCGGACAGGGAAATACAAGAGACCCAGTACTTC. It encodes CASSPDREIQETQYF.

The rearrangement uses TRBV30 and TRBJ2-7; D is ambiguous. The CDR3 consists of 12 residues. Germline V lookup: CDR1 GTSNPN, CDR2 SVGIG (reference sequence). Trimming removed 1 base from V and 3 bases from J, with 7 bases in between. The CDR3 sequence: CAWSEVYYEQYF. CDR3 nucleotide sequence: TGTGCCTGGAGTGAGGTCTACTACGAGCAGTACTTC.

The rearrangement joins TRBV6-1 to TRBJ1-1, with TRBD1 as a possible D gene (5 bases). CDR3 length: 13 amino acids. Between the trimmed V and J ends, which lost 5 bases and 5 bases, there was a span of 12 bases. Germline V gene data show CDR1 as MNHNS and CDR2 as SASEGT. This CDR3 is CASSIRQHTEAFF. CDR3 DNA: TGTGCCAGCAGTATCCGACAGCATACTGAAGCTTTCTTT.

The J gene is TRBJ2-3, the V gene TRBV7-6; 8 positions match TRBD2. The CDR3 has 16 amino acids. Per the germline V gene, CDR1 is SGHVS and CDR2 is FNYEAQ. V lost 4 bases and J lost 1; bases outside the gene matches: 7. CDR3: CASSSLAGGGTDTQYF. The CDR3, as DNA: TGTGCCAGCAGCTCCCTCGCGGGGGGAGGCACAGATACGCAGTATTTT.

This rearrangement joins TRBV29-1 to TRBJ2-1; 8 nucleotides match TRBD2. CDR1 SQVTM and CDR2 ANQGSEA come from the germline V gene. CDR3 length: 14 amino acids. The J segment lost 7 bases and the V segment lost 3 bases, leaving 8 bases of the junction unmatched. In DNA form, the CDR3 reads TGCAGCGTTGATTTCCCAGCGGGAGCGAATGAGCAGTTCTTC. Translating it yields CSVDFPAGANEQFF.

This chain connects TRBV11-2 to TRBJ2-7; D ambiguous. CDR1 SGHAT and CDR2 FQNNGV come from the germline V gene. The CDR3 is 14 residues long. Trimming left V 5 bases short and J 3 bases short, with 14 bases between. Here the CDR3 DNA reads TGTGCCAGCAGCACAGACAACCAATACTACGAGCAGTACTTC. Amino acid sequence: CASSTDNQYYEQYF. The complete variable domain, with remaining parts taken from reference TRBV11-2 and TRBJ2-7, reads EAGVAQSPRYKIIEKRQSVAFWCNPISGHATLYWYQQILGQGPKLLIQFQNNGVVDDSQLPKDRFSAERLKGVDSTLKIQPAKLEDSAVYLCASSTDNQYYEQYFGPGTRLTVT.

This sequence joins TRBV2 and TRBJ2-3, with a possible D match to TRBD2 (6 bases). The V end was cut by 5 bases, the J end by 3 bases, with 18 bases between. Per the germline V gene, CDR1 is SNHLY and CDR2 is FYNNEI. CDR3 length: 16 residues. DNA for the CDR3: TGTGCCAGCAGTTGGATTATCGGGAGTCGAACAGATACGCAGTATTTT. Its translation is CASSWIIGSRTDTQYF.

This clone was detected once. The chain joins TRBV28 to TRBJ2-3; 10 nucleotides line up with TRBD2. This CDR3 spans 18 amino acids. Germline V gene data show CDR1 as MDHEN and CDR2 as SYDVKM. The trim removed 1 base at V and 3 bases at J, leaving 10 bases unmatched. In DNA form, the CDR3 reads TGTGCCAGCAGTTTATTTTCCCTAGCGGGAGCTCAAACAGATACGCAGTATTTT. This encodes CASSLFSLAGAQTDTQYF.

The chain recombines TRBV7-9 with TRBJ2-6; D gene ambiguous. The CDR3 consists of 16 residues. With 5 bases removed from V and 0 bases from J, the gap between germline ends came to 11 bases. CDR1 SEHNR and CDR2 FQNEAQ come from the germline V gene (reference sequence). CDR3 residues: CASSADQPSGANVLTF. The CDR3 nucleotides read TGTGCCAGCAGCGCGGATCAACCCTCTGGGGCCAACGTCCTGACTTTC.

The chain joins TRBV27 to TRBJ2-1; TRBD2 matches 8 bases. The germline gives CDR1 MNHEY, CDR2 SMNVEV (reference sequence). Trimming at V came to 5 bases and at J to 6 bases, leaving 6 bases not matched to a gene. The CDR3 runs 14 residues. DNA of the CDR3: TGTGCCAGCAGTCCTCGGCTAGCGGGCAATGAGCAGTTCTTC. This gives the protein CASSPRLAGNEQFF.

The chain uses TRBV5-4 and TRBJ2-7; 15 nucleotides agree with TRBD2. The germline V gene has CDR1 SGHNT and CDR2 YYREEE (reference sequence). The V segment lost 3 bases and the J segment 2 bases; nucleotides outside the gene matches: 9. The length of the CDR3 is 18 residues. In DNA form, the CDR3 reads TGTGCCAGCAGCTCACCGGGACTAGCGGGAGGACCAACCTACGAGCAGTACTTC. The encoded protein is CASSSPGLAGGPTYEQYF. The full variable domain, its missing parts supplied by reference TRBV5-4 and TRBJ2-7, is ETGVTQSPTHLIKTRGQQVTLRCSSQSGHNTVSWYQQALGQGPQFIFQYYREEENGRGNFPPRFSGLQFPNYSSELNVNALELDDSALYLCASSSPGLAGGPTYEQYFGPGTRLTVT.

This clone has a single count. V and J are TRBV7-9 and TRBJ2-1; maybe TRBD2 (6 bases). In germline, CDR1 is SEHNR, CDR2 FQNEAQ (reference sequence). V lost 5 bases to trimming and J lost 4 bases, with 18 bases between them. The CDR3 runs 16 residues. The CDR3 nucleotides read TGTGCCAGCAGCCCCTCGCTTAGCGGAGAATACAATGAGCAGTTCTTC. This gives the protein CASSPSLSGEYNEQFF.

This rearrangement joins TRBV28 to TRBJ2-1; D is unclear. Germline V gene sequence: CDR1 MDHEN, CDR2 SYDVKM. This CDR3 region has 16 residues. V was shortened by 2 bases and J by 7 bases, with 18 bases between the two germline ends. The CDR3 sequence is CASSLEVDGTRNEQFF. DNA for the CDR3: TGTGCCAGCAGTTTAGAAGTGGACGGAACGCGTAATGAGCAGTTCTTC.

CDR3 sequence reads: CASSELAGTYNEQFF. DNA for the CDR3: TGCGCCAGCAGCGAACTAGCGGGAACCTACAATGAGCAGTTCTTC. V is TRBV10-1 and J is TRBJ2-1; 10 bases line up with TRBD2. The germline CDR1 and CDR2 sequences are WNHNN and SYGVQD (reference sequence). The CDR3 runs to 15 residues. Trimming took 6 bases from V and 2 from J; bases not matched to a gene: 4.

V and J are TRBV7-6 and TRBJ2-7; possible D gene TRBD2, 6 bases. This CDR3 has 16 amino acids. CDR1 and CDR2 from the germline V gene are SGHVS and FNYEAQ. Trimming cost V 1 base and J 4 bases, with 17 bases left between them. The CDR3 reads CASSLGSGRIFYEQYF. The CDR3 nucleotides are TGTGCCAGCAGCTTAGGTAGCGGCCGAATATTTTACGAGCAGTACTTC.

The CDR3 sequence: CASSHPGQGYEQYF. The CDR3 nucleotides read TGCGCCAGCAGCCACCCGGGACAGGGGTACGAGCAGTACTTC. V gene TRBV4-1 combines with J gene TRBJ2-7; 10 bases match TRBD1. In germline, CDR1 is MGHRA, CDR2 YSYEKL. This CDR3 has 14 residues. The V and J ends lost 3 bases and 4 bases, in that order; junction bases with no gene match: 3.

V usage is TRBV19 and J usage is TRBJ1-5; maybe TRBD1 (5 bases). The V gene lost 9 bases and the J gene lost 1 base, with 16 bases spanning the gap. The germline gives CDR1 LNHDA, CDR2 SQIVND (reference sequence). The CDR3 contains 15 residues. The CDR3 DNA reads as TGTGCCAGCTCCCCCCTGGGGGGAAGCAATCAGCCCCAGCATTTT. Encoded protein: CASSPLGGSNQPQHF.

The chain joins TRBV19 to TRBJ2-7; D is uncertain. Trimming left V 8 bases short and J 2 bases short, with 16 bases between. The V gene's germline CDR1 is LNHDA and CDR2 SQIVND (reference sequence). The CDR3 loop spans 14 amino acids. CDR3 sequence (DNA): TGTGCCAGTCTACGGTGGGTGCGCCCCTACGAGCAGTACTTC. Translating gives CASLRWVRPYEQYF.

J is TRBJ1-1 and V is TRBV27; D ambiguous. Trimming removed 0 bases from V and 5 bases from J, with 13 bases in between. The germline V gene has CDR1 MNHEY and CDR2 SMNVEV (reference sequence). CDR3 length equals 15 residues. The CDR3 DNA reads TGTGCCAGCAGTTTATCAAGGACGAGCTGGACTGAAGCTTTCTTT. Translating gives CASSLSRTSWTEAFF.

This clone was detected once. The gene calls are TRBV27 and TRBJ2-7, with D perhaps TRBD2 (6 bases). The germline V and J ends were trimmed by 5 bases and 12 bases, with 17 bases remaining between them. CDR3 length: 12 residues. From germline, CDR1 is MNHEY and CDR2 SMNVEV (reference sequence). The CDR3 nucleotides are TGTGCCAGCAGTGTTATCCAAGGGAGGCCGTACTTC. Translating gives CASSVIQGRPYF.

V and J are TRBV5-6 and TRBJ2-5; TRBD1 might be the D (6 bases). The CDR3 is 17 amino acids. V was pared by 0 bases and J by 5 bases, with 20 bases between. Germline CDR1 and CDR2: SGHDT and YYEEEE. The CDR3 spells CASSLEAGVTRGETQYF. CDR3 nucleotide sequence: TGTGCCAGCAGCTTGGAAGCAGGGGTTACCCGTGGGGAGACCCAGTACTTC.

The chain uses TRBV2 and TRBJ2-7; TRBD1 aligns across 8 bases. The CDR3 covers 13 residues. Germline CDR1 is SNHLY and CDR2 is FYNNEI. Unmatched junction bases numbered 8, after V lost 10 bases and J lost 3 bases. Here the CDR3 DNA reads TGTGCCACAGCCGGGACAGGAGGCTACGAGCAGTACTTC. Translated: CATAGTGGYEQYF.

The CDR3 sequence: CASSLDNEQYF. CDR3 coding DNA: TGTGCCAGCAGCTTGGATAACGAGCAGTACTTC. The V call is TRBV5-4, the J call TRBJ2-7, with D hard to call. This CDR3 is 11 amino acids long. V was clipped by 0 bases and J by 5 bases, with 3 bases between them. Germline assignment: CDR1 SGHNT and CDR2 YYREEE (reference sequence).